This TCR beta chain was found in a study of regulatory T cells in long-lasting Graves disease. Whole-study results and caveats: There were preferences for TRBV28, TRBJ1-2 and TRBJ2-5 in persistent disease.

This clonotype was counted many times. Its specificity is unknown. Noted time point: persistent/refractory GD, antithyroid drugs over 5 years with positive TRAb. Making the TCR library involved RNA that had been extracted from PBMCs. The CDR3 totals 12 residues. CDR1 SGDLS and CDR2 YYNGEE come from the germline V gene. V was pared by 0 bases and J by 7 bases, with 8 bases between. Through Arm-PCR of CDR3 regions and iRepertoire HTBI primers, TCR beta libraries were built. MiXCR, applied by TCRdb to the multiplex PCR reads, yields one record per CDR3 protein. Of about 290,000 distinct CDR3 sequences in the sample, 20% to 25% were seen once.

The sample consisted of peripheral blood mononuclear cells (PBMCs), taken when the disease was refractory, from a patient treated with antithyroid drugs. The source is a female donor with Graves disease. The chain recombines TRBV9 with TRBJ2-7; TRBD2 might be the D (5 bases). The CDR3 here is CASSVARREQYF. DNA of the CDR3: TGTGCCAGCAGCGTAGCGAGGAGGGAGCAGTACTTC.